This T cell receptor (beta chain) was profiled in a study of T-cell memory formation after mild COVID-19. The CDR3 runs 14 residues. CDR1 is SGHTA and CDR2 is FQGNSA in the germline V gene. V shed 4 bases and J 5 bases; nucleotides not matched to a gene: 5. Each CDR3 protein is one row after TCRdb ran MiXCR on the 5' RACE reads. The top ten hold 22% of the sample, which has 260,000 or so distinct CDR3 sequences, roughly a sixth seen once. The clonotype originates from a man in his late teens or twenties who had mild COVID-19 (a few samples of this study predate the infection). Cell type and time point are not known. Sequencing input: PBMCs or a T cell subset sorted from them (not recorded which). This chain links TRBV7-2 with TRBJ2-3, with 8 bases identical to TRBD2. CDR3 sequence: CASSSAGGQDTQYF. The DNA of the CDR3 is TGTGCCAGCAGCTCGGCGGGGGGACAAGATACGCAGTATTTT.